Given below is one T cell receptor (beta chain) in context. Its binding antigen is unknown. Base qualities are missing; no much larger clone stands one base away. The sample originates from a study of cytomegalovirus exposure and HLA in healthy donors (dated by TCRdb to the late 2010s). Concerning the study at large: In an earlier analysis of fewer than 750 of the donors, under 300 Gb of sequence data and 90 million to 130 million unique TCR beta sequences from 180 million or so T cells were reported. To decide whether each TCR beta V gene segment behaved as functional or pseudogenic, an earlier analysis of fewer than 750 of the donors relied on high-throughput TCR beta sequencing. Among roughly 400 genotyped donors of the cohort, an average of approximately 250,000 unique TCR beta nucleotide sequences were sequenced per donor, roughly 18% of them non-productive. Along with the 666-subject first cohort, a separate validation cohort of more than 90 different subjects was used. A handful of DR-DQ haplotypes were handled as single units for association and clustering because linkage in the cohort was strong. The later analysis used no new phenotypic data to find candidate immune exposures, relying instead on TCR beta sequences and their occurrence across donors. Donor age, sex, ethnicity and CMV serostatus were collected together with the repertoire data. All discovery cohort repertoires had been generated on a single sequencing platform. The study aimed to test whether signatures of past pathogen exposure could be identified by cataloging public T cell receptors. An early release that covered more than 550 HLA-typed donors contained approximately 290 gigabases of sequencing data and tens of millions of unique TCR sequences. Genome-wide SNP genotypes for about 65% of the roughly 670 donors were used in a later genetic analysis, which treated that subset as a discovery cohort. The genetic ancestry cluster associated with self-reported Caucasian donors included about 81% of the roughly 400 genotyped donors. Both class I and class II loci were covered by HLA typing, at four-digit resolution. To study patterns of TCR occurrence, a later analysis re-analyzed previously published TCR beta repertoires from around 670 donors and added high-resolution HLA genotyping. The number of donors typed differed by locus, with roughly 629-640 for A, B, C, DRB1 and DQB1, 522 for DQA1, 600 to 610 for DPA1, and around 430 for DPB1. The study used immunosequencing to profile the T cell repertoires of about 670 subjects and linked those repertoires to cytomegalovirus serostatus. To predict cytomegalovirus infection status, the study combined high-throughput TCR immunosequencing, statistical association of individual TCRs with disease status, and machine learning.

The cohort comprised 666 healthy bone marrow donors. All cohort members were sampled while nominally healthy, although unrecorded immune exposures were likely present. The donor was CMV seropositive and was included in the group of 250 to 300 seropositive cohort members. A peripheral blood sample was provided by each donor, and peripheral blood mononuclear cells were used for TCR beta sequencing. Genomic DNA extraction from the blood cell samples was performed with the Qiagen DNeasy Blood Extraction Kit. Points the paper makes about the study in general: It was suggested by the authors that the approach could potentially be generalized to other disease states and immunological phenotypes. In vitro tests confirmed that a few of the cytomegalovirus-associated TCR beta chains recognize cytomegalovirus antigens. When HLA alleles, especially DR and DQ, strongly co-occurred, attributing TCR associations to individual alleles was difficult. Compared with the 666-donor mean, donors in an Asian-associated ancestry cluster had fewer N-insertions in productive TCRs, according to a later genetic analysis. A cluster of highly shared sequence variants was judged likely to represent a technical artifact of the sequencing pipeline. A further reported finding was that TCR beta sequences accurately predicted the HLA-A and HLA-B alleles for most subjects in the first cohort. Some 16 rarely observed V segments, including chromosome 9 orphons, were excluded from the earlier analysis of some 590 of the donors because counts were too low. Presence/absence analyses assumed roughly uniform sequencing depth across donors, an assumption that may not hold. Linkage disequilibrium might explain the correlated functional status among segregating V segments, but an unknown experimental factor could not be ruled out. According to a later analysis, parvovirus B19, influenza, CMV and Epstein-Barr virus appeared linked to several top co-occurrence clusters. A later analysis associated roughly 17,000 TCR beta sequences with specific HLA alleles at a false discovery rate of 0.05. The study gave a list of some 150 TCR beta chains associated with cytomegalovirus. Because HLA typing was unavailable for some donors at each locus, only the typed subset was used in association tests. V-gene and J-gene trimming of TCR beta chains was associated with a missense DCLRE1C variant in a later genetic analysis, and the association was replicated in an independent cohort. An earlier analysis of approximately 600 of the donors showed that most TCR beta V segments appeared in productive rearrangements either about 87% or about 30% of the time, which broadly matched IMGT annotations. In a later analysis, HLA-associated TCR beta chains showed more clonal expansion and lower generation probabilities than non-associated chains that were equally common. Immune exposure information for the cohort was limited to CMV serostatus. In this cohort, only TCR beta chains were sequenced, and detectable features were limited by the absence of alpha or paired-chain data. According to a later analysis, TCR association rates differed among HLA loci, with DRB1 alleles showing the most associated TCRs and HLA-C alleles showing the fewest. In a later analysis, most CMV-associated TCR beta chains were found to appear HLA-restricted, with HLA associations seemingly driven largely by CMV exposure. Because the 87-base-pair reads could not distinguish some IMGT-functional V segments, including TRBV6-2 and TRBV6-3, those segments were excluded. The classifier was reported to diagnose cytomegalovirus status with high specificity and sensitivity in both the original cohort and the validation cohort. While some public TCRs were present in many individuals, most TCR sequences turned up only very rarely across donors.

Libraries came from the immunoSEQ multiplex PCR assay. The multiplex PCR relied on a mix of 60 forward primers for TCR Vbeta segments and 13 reverse primers for TCR Jbeta segments. A multiplex PCR assay on genomic DNA amplified the CDR3 region of rearranged TCR beta genes. The amplified TCR beta libraries were sequenced on the Illumina HiSeq System as 87-base-pair reads. The study's processing was this. A later analysis tallied tens of millions of unique TCR beta chains across the 650 to 750 repertoires, and about 12 million of those chains were shared by two or more donors. To remove PCR and sequencing errors, raw reads were error-corrected and collapsed into unique sequences using a nearest-neighbor algorithm that merged closely related sequences. Alignment of CDR3 sequences to IMGT reference sequences was used to assign V, D and J gene segments. For a sequence to be retained, a match of at least six nucleotides was required to both a V gene segment and a J gene segment. A rearrangement counted as productive if the CDR3 had no stop codons and remained in frame with V and J, and every other rearrangement counted as non-productive. Following IMGT convention, CDR3 was defined as the stretch from the second conserved V-encoded cysteine up to the conserved J-encoded phenylalanine. The earlier analysis of 587 of the donors excluded sequences that lacked an unambiguous match to a single V gene segment. An earlier analysis of a few hundred of the donors called V segments functional above 56.7% productive rearrangements and segregating when the between-donor standard deviation exceeded 5%. A statistical classification framework was developed to diagnose cytomegalovirus status using the catalog of TCR beta chain sequences. In a later analysis, TCR nucleotide sequences were compared against IMGT/GENE-DB human TR gene sequences so that V and J genes could be assigned. In a later analysis, CDR3 sequences and most-parsimonious VDJ recombination scenarios were assigned using the TCRdist pipeline. A later analysis defined each TCR beta chain by its CDR3 amino acid sequence plus V-gene family, and excluded reads lacking a unique V-gene family. In a later analysis, approximately 590 highly shared, low-generation-probability nucleotide sequences were removed to address suspected cross-contamination and a sequencing artifact. In a later analysis, a clonal expansion index was calculated for each public chain from normalized within-repertoire ranks of inferred template counts. Generation probabilities in a later analysis came from a VDJ recombination model fitted to out-of-frame rearrangements, and those results were checked against IGoR. In a later analysis, TCR-TCR, TCR-HLA and TCR-CMV co-occurrence was scored with hypergeometric tests, and a repertoire-size bias correction was applied to TCR pairs. A later analysis estimated false discovery rates by permuting HLA or CMV assignments 20 times. In a later analysis, co-occurring TCRs were grouped with DBSCAN, and TCRdist sequence similarity was added when clustering was performed within HLA-allele-positive subsets. For co-occurrence clustering, repertoires with fewer than 30,000 or more than 120,000 public chains were excluded, along with roughly 5 repertoires with anomalous nucleotide sharing. TCRdb provides this immuneACCESS table in a form limited to in-frame rearrangements. Some clones are lacking; in checked studies, under half of them reflect an unresolved V gene, and why the rest are absent is not known. Clone size and the V and J calls come from that table; the DNA yielded D and trimming. In all, the sample holds over 150,000 clones, and approximately 80% of those were seen once. About 13% of the sample rests with the top ten.

V and J are trimmed by 4 bases and 4 bases, and the gene matches miss 9 bases of the junction. The CDR1 and CDR2 encoded by the germline V gene are SGHRS and YFSETQ. Inclusive of the bounding cysteine and phenylalanine, the CDR3 is 18 residues long. The only DNA kept is the CDR3, 54 bases in frame from the first base. The sequencing input was PBMCs. This TCR was recovered from a young man in good health and CMV-seropositive. This sequence uses TRBV5-1 and TRBJ2-1; 15 bases in the middle match TRBD2. In nucleotide form, the sequence is TGCGCCAGCAGCCGGAGTGGGACTAGCGGGAGGTCATACAATGAGCAGTTCTTC. The resulting protein is CASSRSGTSGRSYNEQFF.